This TCR beta chain was retrieved from a study of early T cells in non-severe SARS-CoV-2 infection. Background on the study: Investigators sequenced bulk RNA drawn from unsorted whole blood, and chains remained unpaired.

On this clonotype itself: Antigen: not known.

General study results and limits: Reliance on VDJdb matching favored anti-spike CD8 responses; private and CD4 specificities were missed.

The TCR library protocol attached unique molecular identifiers to the individual cDNA molecules. TCRdb reanalysed the 5' RACE reads using MiXCR and keeps one entry per CDR3 protein. The sample holds about 59,000 distinct CDR3 sequences, approximately 10% seen once. The length of the CDR3 is 13 residues. Trimming took 8 bases from V and 1 from J, leaving 12 bases between them. Germline CDR1 ENHRY, CDR2 SYGVKD. This TCR derives from an adult who was a healthcare worker with PCR-confirmed SARS-CoV-2 infection or an uninfected control (not recorded which). What was sequenced was whole blood. The gene calls are TRBV10-3 and TRBJ2-7, with D unresolved. The CDR3 sequence: CAIAFLGSYEQYF. The CDR3 DNA reads TGTGCCATCGCCTTCCTAGGGTCCTACGAGCAGTACTTC.